The entry below describes one T cell receptor (beta chain). Its antigen is as yet unknown. TCRdb's copy holds only in-frame clones and misses some; the assay was immunoSEQ multiplex PCR. The repertoire includes 25,000 to 30,000 clones, over 75% of them detected once, and less than 30% sits in the top ten. The sample is drawn from a study of OX40 agonist ivuxolimab in advanced cancers. General study results and limits: Antigen specificity of clonally expanded peripheral T cells was not established.

This CDR3 is 12 amino acids long. Germline V lookup: CDR1 MNHEY, CDR2 SVGAGI. V lost 6 bases to trimming and J lost 5 bases; unmatched junction nucleotides: 4. Blood got drawn at baseline, again on cycle 4 day 1, and then on cycle 7 day 1. Sequencing used CD4+ or CD8+ T cells sorted from blood, obtained in a trial of the OX40 agonist ivuxolimab. This rearrangement joins TRBV6-5 to TRBJ2-7; 7 bases agree with TRBD2. The source is an adult with an advanced solid tumor such as melanoma, head and neck, liver or kidney cancer. Here the CDR3 reads CASSTLANEQYF. CDR3 nucleotides: TGTGCCAGCAGCACACTAGCGAACGAGCAGTACTTC.